This T cell receptor (beta chain) was identified during a study of cytomegalovirus exposure and HLA in healthy donors. It was with 60 Vbeta and 13 Jbeta primers that the PCR ran. Sequencing used immunoSEQ multiplex PCR; TCRdb keeps in-frame clones, though not all of them. The sample contains more than 85,000 clones, roughly three quarters of which appear only once. The receptor was isolated from a man aged 25-45 years in good health and CMV-seronegative. The sample was PBMCs.

CDR3 nucleotide sequence: TGCGCCAGCAGCCAAGAAAGGGGGTATAATGAAAAACTGTTTTTT. Protein sequence: CASSQERGYNEKLFF. The V call is TRBV4-3, the J call TRBJ1-4; a possible D gene is TRBD1 (6 bases). Trimming removed 0 bases at V and 4 bases at J, with 9 bases between. The length of the CDR3 is 15 residues. The germline V gene encodes CDR1 LGHNA and CDR2 YSLEER.